This TCR beta chain came from a study of blood T cell repertoires in COVID-19. The wider study: The United States, Italy and Spain provided the acute and convalescent COVID-19 samples. Sources were T cells, B-cell-depleted T cells, or PBMCs; the material itself was cDNA or gDNA.

Original methodology: Estimation of nucleated cell counts relied on the amplification of reference gene primers. TCRdb's table, derived via immunoSEQ multiplex PCR, lists solely in-frame clones and lacks some. V, J and clone size were drawn from that table, and D and trimming were deduced from the DNA. The sample gives 150,000 to 160,000 clones, roughly four fifths of which show up once; roughly 1.5% is in the top ten. This clone showed up just once. The TCR was taken from an elderly man with acute or convalescent COVID-19. Material: peripheral blood.

The chain's CDR3 is CASSPSRGRNEQFF. CDR3 DNA: TGTGCCAGCAGCCCCTCGCGGGGCCGCAATGAGCAGTTCTTC. The chain employs TRBV7-2 and TRBJ2-1; perhaps TRBD2 as D (6 bases). Deletions cut 5 bases from V and 6 bases from J, with 14 bases between. The CDR3 runs 14 residues. The germline gives CDR1 SGHTA, CDR2 FQGNSA.